This T cell receptor beta chain emerged from a study of molecular identifiers for immune sequencing clone quantification. TCRdb recomputed calls from the PCR reads with MiXCR, one row per CDR3 protein. The sample holds 300,000 to 400,000 distinct CDR3 sequences, roughly 24% seen once. Points from the study as a whole: With a barcode shared among identical TCR molecules, highly expanded clone sizes could be underestimated.

Sorting captured naive CD8 T cells as CD8+CD4-CCR7+CD45RA+. Notes on this clonotype: The target antigen is unknown.

V was clipped by 6 bases and J by 2 bases; unmatched bases: 7. Germline loops: CDR1 LNHDA, CDR2 SQIVND (reference sequence). The CDR3 covers 15 residues. V gene TRBV19 combines with J gene TRBJ2-4; 7 nucleotides agree with TRBD1. The clonotype comes from a human donor in good health. Some libraries in this study had Jurkat cell RNA spiked in. Sequencing used naive CD8+ T cells from blood, with Jurkat cell RNA spiked in. Sample subset: FACS-sorted CD8+CD4-CCR7+CD45RA+ naive T cells. The CDR3 loop is CASSDLTGPKNIQYF. The CDR3 coding sequence is TGTGCCAGTAGCGACTTGACAGGGCCCAAAAACATTCAGTACTTC.